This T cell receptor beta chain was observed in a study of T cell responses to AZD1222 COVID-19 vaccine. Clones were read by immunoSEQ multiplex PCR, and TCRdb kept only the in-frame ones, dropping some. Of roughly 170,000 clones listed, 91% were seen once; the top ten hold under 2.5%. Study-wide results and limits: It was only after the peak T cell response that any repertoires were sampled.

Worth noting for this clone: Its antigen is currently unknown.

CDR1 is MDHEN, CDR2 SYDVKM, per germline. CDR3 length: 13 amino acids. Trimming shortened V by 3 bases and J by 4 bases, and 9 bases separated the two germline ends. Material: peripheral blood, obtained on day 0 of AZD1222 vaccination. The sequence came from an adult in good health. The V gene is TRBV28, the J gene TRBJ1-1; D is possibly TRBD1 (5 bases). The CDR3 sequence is CASSLRGITEAFF. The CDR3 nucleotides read TGTGCCAGCAGTTTGAGGGGTATCACTGAAGCTTTCTTT.